The source of this TCR beta chain is a study of Ad26.COV2.S vaccination and SARS-CoV-2 variants. Study results and limitations: From the TCR breadth and depth analyses, total T cell responses may have been underestimated.

The repertoire was sequenced with immunoSEQ multiplex PCR; TCRdb's copy has only in-frame clones and lacks some. The sample includes about 350,000 clones, about 88% of them seen just once. Concerning this clone itself: Its target is not known.

As for treatment: roughly 19 received Ad26.COV2.S at low or high dose, single or two shots; about 5 received placebo; per-sample allocation not given. Sampling was performed 63 days after the first vaccine or placebo injection. The sequence was collected from a person between 18 and 65 years old who received the Ad26.COV2.S COVID-19 vaccine or a placebo. The source was peripheral blood, collected in a trial of Ad26.COV2.S vaccine versus placebo.

The DNA of the CDR3 is TGCGCCAGCAGCCGGGAGGGTAACTACCAAGAGACCCAGTACTTC. This encodes CASSREGNYQETQYF. The chain recombines TRBV5-1 with TRBJ2-5, with 8 bases lining up with TRBD2. Germline trimming cut 4 bases from V and 0 bases from J; bases unmatched to any gene: 5. CDR3 size: 15 residues. The germline V gene has CDR1 SGHRS and CDR2 YFSETQ.